This TCR beta chain was sequenced during a study of blood T cell repertoires in COVID-19. Participant ages covered 18 to 89 years across about two dozen US areas. Cohort placement rested on clinical history that participants reported themselves. Before they entered the study, exposed participants had met a COVID-19 case within 2 weeks. The germline V gene encodes CDR1 KGHSH and CDR2 LQKENI. The V and J ends lost 1 base and 6 bases, in that order; junction bases with no gene match: 4. The CDR3 contains 14 residues. As processed by the authors: Nucleated cell number was recorded as an estimate derived from reference gene primer amplification. Sequencing was performed with immunoSEQ multiplex PCR; in TCRdb, only in-frame clones are kept and a portion is missing. Clone size and the V and J calls come from that table; the DNA yielded D and trimming. Altogether 140,000 or so clones are present, under 85% being singletons, with the ten largest covering 1.5% to 2%.

Input material: PBMCs or T cells enriched from blood (not recorded which). This TCR was recovered from a woman between 18 and 30 years old who had been exposed to COVID-19. The chain recombines TRBV18 with TRBJ2-3; 7 bases are a match to TRBD2. CDR3 loop: CASSPRRERDTQYF. The DNA for the CDR3 is TGTGCCAGCTCACCACGGCGGGAGAGGGATACGCAGTATTTT.